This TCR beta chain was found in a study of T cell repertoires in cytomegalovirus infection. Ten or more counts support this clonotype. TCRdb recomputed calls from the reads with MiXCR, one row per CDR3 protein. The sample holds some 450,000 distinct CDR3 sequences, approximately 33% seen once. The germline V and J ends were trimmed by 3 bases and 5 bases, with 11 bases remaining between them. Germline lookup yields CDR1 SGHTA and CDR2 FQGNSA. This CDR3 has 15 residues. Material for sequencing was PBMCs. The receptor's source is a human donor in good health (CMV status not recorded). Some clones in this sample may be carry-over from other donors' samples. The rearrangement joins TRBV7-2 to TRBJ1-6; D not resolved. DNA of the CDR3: TGTGCCAGCAGCTTGACCCAGACCGATAATTCACCCCTCCACTTT. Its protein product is CASSLTQTDNSPLHF.